This TCR beta chain was observed in a study of cytomegalovirus exposure and HLA in healthy donors. Study observations and caveats: The classifier reportedly diagnosed cytomegalovirus status with high sensitivity and specificity. A prior analysis recorded that most TCR beta V segments were productive about 87% or about 30% of the time.

As concerns this clone: Its antigen is not known.

The CDR3 loop spans 14 amino acids. CDR1 is LNHDA and CDR2 is SQIVND in the germline V gene (reference sequence). V was trimmed by 5 bases and J by 8 bases, leaving 13 bases between them. At sampling all donors were nominally healthy, likely with unrecorded immune exposures. The PCR was carried out with 60 Vbeta primers and 13 Jbeta primers. Profiling relied on immunoSEQ multiplex PCR, and the TCRdb table lists in-frame clones only, not all of them. The table includes 130,000 to 150,000 clones, about 80% detected once. V and J are TRBV19 and TRBJ1-6, with D unresolved. The receptor's source is a male donor in good health and CMV-seronegative. Sequenced: PBMCs. CDR3 coding DNA: TGTGCCAGTAGTCCCTTACTGCGAGATTCACCCCTCCACTTT. This translates into CASSPLLRDSPLHF.